One and the same sample provided the 14 T cell receptor beta chains below, sequenced in a study of siplizumab effects on memory and regulatory T cells. Using immunoSEQ multiplex PCR, the repertoire was profiled, and TCRdb retains in-frame clones only, with some absent. Among 80,000 to 95,000 clones listed, more than 85% were seen once. What was sequenced was CD8+ T cells sorted from blood. Receptors originate from a human donor in good health.

The chain is built from TRBV5-1 and TRBJ2-7, with 9 bases aligning to TRBD1. The trim removed 4 bases at V and 0 bases at J, leaving 5 bases unmatched. There are 15 residues in the CDR3. Germline V gene data show CDR1 as SGHRS and CDR2 as YFSETQ. CDR3 protein: CASSSTGGGSYEQYF. Written as DNA, the CDR3 is TGCGCCAGCAGCAGTACAGGGGGCGGCTCCTACGAGCAGTACTTC.

The rearrangement uses TRBV13 and TRBJ2-4; TRBD1 matches 11 bases. Trimming removed 4 bases from V and 5 bases from J; junction bases left unmatched: 4. CDR1 PRHDT and CDR2 FYEKMQ come from the germline V gene (reference sequence). The CDR3 is 15 amino acids. CDR3 in amino acids: CASSSPGQGENIQYF. The CDR3 bases are TGTGCCAGCAGCTCACCGGGACAGGGGGAAAACATTCAGTACTTC.

The chain employs TRBV14 and TRBJ1-2; 8 nucleotides align to TRBD1. The J segment lost 6 bases and the V segment lost 2 bases, leaving 14 bases of the junction unmatched. CDR1 and CDR2 (germline): SGHDN, FVKESK. CDR3 length equals 17 residues. The CDR3: CASSQFFRGQGDDGYTF. The CDR3 nucleotides read TGTGCCAGCAGCCAATTTTTTCGCGGACAGGGCGACGATGGCTACACCTTC.

The V call is TRBV7-6, the J call TRBJ2-1; D is ambiguous. V was trimmed by 0 bases and J by 5 bases, leaving 5 bases between them. The germline V gene encodes CDR1 SGHVS and CDR2 FNYEAQ. The CDR3 consists of 13 residues. The CDR3 nucleotides are TGTGCCAGCAGCTTAGCGCGAGACAATGAGCAGTTCTTC. It specifies CASSLARDNEQFF.

The CDR3 nucleotides read TGTGCCAGCAGCTTAGGACCCGCGGGAACCTACAATGAGCAGTTCTTC. Translating gives CASSLGPAGTYNEQFF. The rearrangement links TRBV11-2 to TRBJ2-1; TRBD2 is a possible D gene (6 bases). The CDR3 has 16 residues. Per germline, CDR1 SGHAT and CDR2 FQNNGV. Trimming took off 1 base at V and 2 bases at J, with 12 bases between the two ends.

The chain joins TRBV10-3 to TRBJ2-7, with D unresolved. The CDR3 length is 16 residues. In germline, CDR1 is ENHRY, CDR2 SYGVKD. V was trimmed by 1 base and J by 0 bases, leaving 13 bases between them. Here the CDR3 reads CAISELWAASSYEQYF. The CDR3, as DNA: TGTGCCATCAGTGAGTTGTGGGCGGCTAGCTCCTACGAGCAGTACTTC.

V is TRBV30 and J is TRBJ1-5; D gene uncertain. This CDR3 has 12 amino acids. Germline V gene lookup returns CDR1 GTSNPN and CDR2 SVGIG (reference sequence). Trimming took 3 bases from V and 5 from J, leaving 8 bases between them. The CDR3 loop is CAWREMHQPQHF. The CDR3 bases are TGTGCCTGGAGGGAAATGCATCAGCCCCAGCATTTT.

The V gene is TRBV2, the J gene TRBJ2-1; TRBD2 matches 7 bases. V shed 0 bases, J shed 7 bases, and the junction held 9 bases outside the gene matches. CDR1 and CDR2 from the germline V gene are SNHLY and FYNNEI. This CDR3 comprises 16 residues. As DNA, the CDR3 is TGTGCCAGCAGTGAAGCGTGGGCGGGAGCACGGAATGAGCAGTTCTTC. It encodes CASSEAWAGARNEQFF.

The chain employs TRBV9 and TRBJ2-6; possibly TRBD2 for D (6 bases). Deletions cut 0 bases from V and 1 base from J, with 14 bases between. Per germline, CDR1 SGDLS and CDR2 YYNGEE. The length of the CDR3 is 18 residues. CDR3 protein: CASSVDRGGSSGANVLTF. CDR3 nucleotides: TGTGCCAGCAGCGTAGACCGGGGAGGCAGTTCTGGGGCCAACGTCCTGACTTTC.

V is TRBV7-3 and J is TRBJ1-1; D is possibly TRBD1 (5 bases). The CDR3 has 15 amino acids. V was shortened by 3 bases and J by 5 bases, with 16 bases between the two germline ends. Germline V CDR1 and CDR2: SGHTA, FQGTGA. CDR3 amino acids: CASSFSGTDGTEAFF. The CDR3, as DNA: TGTGCCAGCAGCTTTTCCGGGACCGACGGAACTGAAGCTTTCTTT.

The table lists this clone with a count of one. The CDR3 nucleotides read TGTGCCAGCAGCATAGCGGGCCCAGCCTACAATGAGCAGTTCTTC. Its translation: CASSIAGPAYNEQFF. This chain uses TRBV6-4 with TRBJ2-1, with 7 nucleotides matching TRBD2. Germline values: CDR1 MRHNA, CDR2 SNTAGT. The CDR3 is 15 amino acids. The J segment lost 2 bases and the V segment lost 6 bases, leaving 7 bases of the junction unmatched.

This chain joins TRBV5-4 and TRBJ2-2; a weak D match, TRBD1 (6 bases). The V end lost 4 bases, the J end lost 5 bases, and 12 bases lay between the germline ends. The germline V gene encodes CDR1 SGHNT and CDR2 YYREEE (reference sequence). The CDR3 extends over 14 amino acids. In DNA, the CDR3 is TGTGCCAGCAGCGCAGGGGTGTCGACCGGGGAGCTGTTTTTT. This encodes CASSAGVSTGELFF.

The chain carries TRBV4-1 and TRBJ1-3; D perhaps matches TRBD1 (5 bases). Germline V gives CDR1 MGHRA, CDR2 YSYEKL. The CDR3 runs 15 residues. With 0 bases removed from V and 3 bases from J, the gap between germline ends came to 9 bases. In nucleotides, the CDR3 is TGCGCCAGCAGCCAAGATTGGGGCGTTGGAAACACCATATATTTT. It encodes CASSQDWGVGNTIYF.

The chain combines TRBV19 with TRBJ1-5; 8 nucleotides match TRBD1. J was trimmed by 7 bases and V by 6 bases; bases with no gene match: 11. The CDR3 contains 15 residues. Germline V gene sequence: CDR1 LNHDA, CDR2 SQIVND (reference sequence). This CDR3 is CASRPLTGGFQPQHF. The CDR3 DNA reads as TGTGCCAGTAGACCCCTAACAGGGGGTTTCCAGCCCCAGCATTTT.